This is a list of T cell receptor beta chains from one sample in a study of neoadjuvant anti-PD-1 for oral cavity cancer. Libraries were prepared by immunoSEQ multiplex PCR; TCRdb keeps only in-frame clonotypes and omits some of them. The sample consists of more than 50,000 clones, 65% to 80% of them appearing once. Here the sequenced sample was PBMCs, taken before nivolumab (anti-PD-1) treatment. The receptors derive from a person aged 40 to 85 with oral cavity squamous cell carcinoma. CDR3s leave out the opening cysteine and the closing phenylalanine or tryptophan.

v_call cdr3_aa
TRBV5-8 ACLLYAQDTQY
TRBV7-3 ASSPPPGQGLDTQY
TRBV5-1 ASSLPTGSYEQY
TRBV5-1 ASSFLSPYNEQF
TRBV19 ASGGGVLGYEQY
TRBV19 ASSPGQGGHQPQH
TRBV6-5 ASGRDRNSPLH
TRBV13 ASRGQPTSGNTIY
TRBV29-1 SALGPFGSGATAHNEKLF
TRBV5-1 ASSGGTSTGQY
TRBV2 ASRGQASREQY
TRBV6-5 ASKGRPPSYEQY